This TCR beta chain emerged from a study of cytomegalovirus exposure and HLA in healthy donors. V lost 9 bases, J lost 9 bases, and 18 bases lay in between. Germline values: CDR1 LNHDA, CDR2 SQIVND (reference sequence). The CDR3 is made up of 13 amino acids. The PCR used 60 Vbeta and 13 Jbeta primers. TCRdb's copy holds only in-frame clones and misses some; the assay was immunoSEQ multiplex PCR. The sample lists some 160,000 clones, 80% occurring once. The receptor was isolated from a male donor in good health and CMV-seropositive. The V and J genes are TRBV19 and TRBJ2-1; a possible D gene is TRBD2 (7 bases). The specimen sequenced was PBMCs. The CDR3 is CASQGGGVTEQFF. The DNA of the CDR3 is TGTGCCAGCCAGGGAGGGGGGGTTACTGAGCAGTTCTTC.